This TCR beta chain was observed in a study of T cells in Graves' hyperthyroidism and ophthalmopathy. Trimming took 5 bases from V and 7 from J; bases not matched to a gene: 8. The CDR3 length is 14 residues. Germline V lookup: CDR1 DFQATT, CDR2 SNEGSKA (reference sequence). Sample collection date corresponds to first hyperthyroidism diagnosis, prior to any ophthalmopathy symptoms. Fresh peripheral blood, about 10 ml of it, supplied the PBMCs. Many counts were recorded for this clonotype. Its cognate antigen is unknown. Researchers took RNA transcripts and amplified the TCR beta CDR3 regions from them. Carried out on the TCR CDR3, a first-round RT-PCR used the HTBI primer set. TCRdb passed the multiplex PCR reads through MiXCR, listing each CDR3 protein once. The profile shows about 290,000 distinct CDR3 sequences, about an eighth of them singletons. Study-wide points: Researchers found most expanded thyroid clonotypes above 0.001 in blood as well.

This chain connects TRBV20-1 to TRBJ2-1; 10 bases line up with TRBD2. Sequenced: blood. This TCR was recovered from a woman aged 25-40 years with Graves' hyperthyroidism that later progressed to Graves' ophthalmopathy. CDR3 coding DNA: TGCAGTGCTCTATCTAGCGGGAGTACGAATGAGCAGTTCTTC. Protein: CSALSSGSTNEQFF.